This TCR beta chain was observed in a study of T cell repertoires in cytomegalovirus infection. Study summary: Evidence of both CMV infection and a matching HLA type came from public TCR beta signatures. Study-wide points: The ex vivo response was dominated by HLA-C-restricted CMV-specific TCR beta clonotypes. Public TCR beta family frequency separated CMV-and-HLA carriers, including in an independent cohort.

Concerning this clonotype: The antigen remains undetermined.

Trimming shortened V by 6 bases and J by 5 bases, and 17 bases separated the two germline ends. Germline V CDR1 and CDR2: MDHEN, SYDVKM. The CDR3 totals 15 residues. TCRdb reanalysed the reads using MiXCR and keeps one entry per CDR3 protein. The sample holds some 390,000 distinct CDR3 sequences; 15% to 20% are singletons and the top ten take around 8.6%. This rearrangement joins TRBV28 to TRBJ2-1; maybe TRBD2 (7 bases). The sample consisted of PBMCs. The source of this sequence is a human donor in good health (CMV status not recorded). Some clones in this sample may be carry-over from other donors' samples. CDR3 coding DNA: TGTGCCAGCAGCACCCAGGGGAGGGCACACAATGAGCAGTTCTTC. Protein: CASSTQGRAHNEQFF.